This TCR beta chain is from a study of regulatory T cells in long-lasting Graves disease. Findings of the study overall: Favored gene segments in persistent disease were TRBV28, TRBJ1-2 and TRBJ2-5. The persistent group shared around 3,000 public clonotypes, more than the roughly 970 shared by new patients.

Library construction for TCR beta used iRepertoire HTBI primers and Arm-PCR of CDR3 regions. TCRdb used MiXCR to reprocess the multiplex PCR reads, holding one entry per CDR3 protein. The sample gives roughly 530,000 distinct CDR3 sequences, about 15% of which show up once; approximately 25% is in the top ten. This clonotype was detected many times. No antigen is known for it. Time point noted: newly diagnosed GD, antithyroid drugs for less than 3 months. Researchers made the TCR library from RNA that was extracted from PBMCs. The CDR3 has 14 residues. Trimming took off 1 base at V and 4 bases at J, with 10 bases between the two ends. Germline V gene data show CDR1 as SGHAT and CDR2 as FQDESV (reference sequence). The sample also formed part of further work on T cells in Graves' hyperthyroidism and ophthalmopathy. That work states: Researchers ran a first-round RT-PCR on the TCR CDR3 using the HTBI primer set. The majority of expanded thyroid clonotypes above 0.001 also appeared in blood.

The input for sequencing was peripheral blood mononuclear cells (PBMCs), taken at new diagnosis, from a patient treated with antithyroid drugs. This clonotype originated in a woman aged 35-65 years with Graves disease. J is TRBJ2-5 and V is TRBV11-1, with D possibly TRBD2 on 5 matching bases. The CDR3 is CASSLGLARETQYF. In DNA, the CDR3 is TGTGCCAGCAGCTTAGGTCTAGCCCGAGAGACCCAGTACTTC.